This T cell receptor beta chain originates from a study of T-cell reconstitution after alpha-beta-depleted transplantation in children. Findings of the study overall: Expanded graft clones, several hundred of them, were reportedly the source of alpha-beta T cells about two months after transplant. Surviving recipient T cells and thymic progenitors accounted for the high day-60 TCRbeta diversity observed in some patients. T-cell numbers and diversity, one year after transplant, stemmed largely from T cells that were newly produced.

CDR3 length: 13 amino acids. In germline, CDR1 is SEHNR, CDR2 FQNEAQ (reference sequence). The V end was cut by 2 bases, the J end by 5 bases, with 6 bases between. Unique molecular identifiers were incorporated when the TCRbeta library was constructed. TCRdb redid the calling of the PCR reads with MiXCR, one entry per CDR3 protein. Among some 450,000 distinct CDR3 sequences listed, about 40% were seen once. Many counts were recorded for this clonotype. Its antigen is not identified. The sequence came from a girl aged 2 to 10 with aplastic anemia, due to receive a stem cell transplant. The sample was PBMCs, taken before TCRalphabeta/CD19-depleted stem cell transplant. V and J are TRBV7-9 and TRBJ1-4, with D possibly TRBD1 on 5 matching bases. The CDR3 protein is CASSLQGNEKLFF. In DNA, the CDR3 is TGTGCCAGCAGCTTACAGGGCAATGAAAAACTGTTTTTT.